These 12 T cell receptor beta chains were all obtained from the same sample, sequenced in a study of early T cells in non-severe SARS-CoV-2 infection. In TCRdb, the 5' RACE reads were re-called with MiXCR into one record per CDR3 protein. The sample consists of over 60,000 distinct CDR3 sequences, roughly 8.7% of them appearing once. The sequencing sample was made of whole blood. These receptors all stem from an adult who was a healthcare worker with PCR-confirmed SARS-CoV-2 infection or an uninfected control (not recorded which).

This clonotype was detected a few times. This chain connects TRBV19 to TRBJ1-1, with D possibly TRBD1 on 6 matching bases. This CDR3 has 15 amino acids. Germline-derived CDR1 and CDR2 are LNHDA and SQIVND (reference sequence). With 4 bases removed from V and 1 base from J, the gap between germline ends came to 13 bases. The CDR3 region is CASSTSTGGNTEAFF. For the CDR3, the DNA is TGTGCCAGTAGTACATCGACAGGAGGGAACACTGAAGCTTTCTTT.

This clonotype was observed many times. The chain couples TRBV4-2 to TRBJ1-1; perhaps TRBD1 as D (5 bases). There are 16 residues in the CDR3. The germline CDR1 and CDR2 sequences are LGHNA and YNFKEQ. Trimming removed 1 base from V and 0 bases from J, with 12 bases in between. DNA for the CDR3: TGTGCCAGCAGCCAAGGTGGAGACAGTATGAACACTGAAGCTTTCTTT. Amino acids: CASSQGGDSMNTEAFF.

This clonotype came up many times. The CDR3 loop is CASSLKGGNQPQHF. The CDR3 DNA reads TGTGCCAGCAGTTTGAAGGGGGGGAATCAGCCCCAGCATTTT. The chain carries TRBV12-3 or TRBV12-4 and TRBJ1-5, with D possibly TRBD1 on 6 matching bases. The V end lost 3 bases, the J end lost 4 bases, and 10 bases lay between the germline ends. CDR3 length: 14 residues.

This clonotype has at least ten counts. The genes are TRBV20-1 and TRBJ2-1; 9 nucleotides agree with TRBD2. V lost 3 bases to trimming and J lost 4 bases; unmatched junction nucleotides: 10. CDR3 length: 16 residues. CDR1 is DFQATT and CDR2 is SNEGSKA in the germline V gene (reference sequence). The CDR3 protein is CSARRVTSGLYNEQFF. The DNA for the CDR3 is TGCAGTGCTAGGAGGGTGACTAGCGGACTTTACAATGAGCAGTTCTTC.

The chain recombines TRBV27 with TRBJ2-3; the D gene is possibly TRBD1 (5 bases). V was clipped by 3 bases and J by 6 bases, with 10 bases between them. The CDR3 is 13 amino acids. The germline CDR1 and CDR2 sequences are MNHEY and SMNVEV (reference sequence). In nucleotides, the CDR3 is TGTGCCAGCAGTTTTAAGGGGCCGGATACGCAGTATTTT. Translation gives CASSFKGPDTQYF.

The table lists this clonotype with a few counts. The V and J genes are TRBV29-1 and TRBJ1-1, with 8 nucleotides matching TRBD1. Germline CDR1 and CDR2: SQVTM and ANQGSEA. J lost 4 bases, V lost 6 bases, and 7 bases had no gene match. CDR3 size: 13 residues. CDR3 protein: CSVTQTGGTEAFF. The CDR3 nucleotides are TGCAGCGTGACCCAAACAGGGGGCACTGAAGCTTTCTTT.

This chain uses TRBV4-2 with TRBJ2-7, with D possibly TRBD2 on 5 matching bases. Germline values: CDR1 LGHNA, CDR2 YNFKEQ. This CDR3 spans 15 amino acids. Trimming stripped 5 bases from V and 0 bases from J, with 14 bases between. In DNA, the CDR3 is TGTGCCAGCAGCTCAGGAAGCGGTAACTCCTACGAGCAGTACTTC. Translating it yields CASSSGSGNSYEQYF.

At least ten counts were recorded for this clonotype. The V gene is TRBV7-2, the J gene TRBJ2-3, with a tentative D call TRBD2 (6 bases). Deletions cut 6 bases from V and 5 bases from J, with 15 bases between. CDR3 length equals 14 residues. CDR1 and CDR2 (germline): SGHTA, FQGNSA. CDR3 amino acids: CASSQIAGKDTQYF. CDR3 nucleotides: TGTGCCAGCAGTCAAATCGCGGGAAAAGATACGCAGTATTTT.

This chain joins TRBV19 and TRBJ2-4; TRBD2 aligns across 13 bases. This CDR3 spans 14 amino acids. CDR1 and CDR2 from the germline V gene are LNHDA and SQIVND (reference sequence). The CDR3 sequence is CDWTSGRRVGIQYF. The CDR3, as DNA: TGTGATTGGACTAGCGGGAGACGTGTAGGCATTCAGTACTTC.

In this sample, this clonotype turned up many times. This chain joins TRBV6-2 or TRBV6-3 and TRBJ2-2, with D perhaps TRBD1 or TRBD2 (5 bases each). Germline V gene data show CDR1 as MNHEY and CDR2 as SVGEGT. V dropped 7 bases and J dropped 4 bases, with 10 bases sitting between them. CDR3 length: 13 residues. The DNA of the CDR3 is TGTGCCAGCAATACCGGGGCCACCGGGGAGCTGTTTTTT. Translation: CASNTGATGELFF.

Concerning this clonotype itself: This may come from a read error, since a much larger clone is one base off. This rearrangement joins TRBV4-3 to TRBJ2-3; 8 bases line up with TRBD1. This CDR3 has 14 residues. Germline V gene data show CDR1 as LGHNA and CDR2 as YSLEER. V was pared by 3 bases and J by 9 bases, with 8 bases of the junction left unmatched. CDR3 protein: CASSHDDRGRTQYF. Here the CDR3 DNA reads TGCGCCAGCAGCCATGATGACAGGGGCAGGACGCAGTATTTT.

This clonotype was counted between two and nine times. This sequence joins TRBV30 and TRBJ1-1; D call uncertain. This CDR3 is 11 amino acids long. Trimming stripped 1 base from V and 8 bases from J, with 8 bases between. From germline, CDR1 is GTSNPN and CDR2 SVGIG (reference sequence). The CDR3 loop reads CAWSEREEAFF. In nucleotides, the CDR3 is TGTGCCTGGAGTGAGAGGGAGGAAGCTTTCTTT.